This T cell receptor (beta chain) was sequenced in a study of blood T cell repertoires in COVID-19. Overall study context: Acute-phase and convalescent COVID-19 samples originated in the United States, Italy and Spain. From T cells, B-cell-depleted T cells, or PBMCs came the material, which was cDNA or gDNA.

Per the authors' pipeline: Estimation of nucleated cell counts relied on the amplification of reference gene primers. Clones were sequenced by immunoSEQ multiplex PCR, and TCRdb holds only the in-frame ones, with some missing. For V, J and clone size, that table is used; D and trimming come from the DNA. The sample has under 350,000 clones; 85% to 90% are singletons. V was pared by 1 base and J by 8 bases, with 17 bases between. Germline CDR1 is LGHNT and CDR2 is FRNRAP. This CDR3 has 16 amino acids. The genes are TRBV12-5 and TRBJ1-4; D is possibly TRBD1 (5 bases). This TCR derives from a man aged 35-49 years with acute or convalescent COVID-19. The sequencing sample was made of peripheral blood. This CDR3 is CASGLASTVINEKLFF. In DNA form, the CDR3 reads TGTGCTAGTGGTTTGGCATCGACAGTGATTAACGAAAAACTGTTTTTT.